The 30 T cell receptor beta chains below all came from one sample that was sequenced in a study of shared clonotypes between healthy human individuals. The table came from immunoSEQ multiplex PCR; TCRdb's copy has only in-frame clones and leaves some out. This sample carries over 850,000 clones, around 82% of them seen once, and the ten largest clones take approximately 0.56%. Source material: memory CD4+ T cells from PBMCs. Subset given: CD45RA-negative fraction. These receptors all come from a man aged 18 to 30 in good health. Some clones in this sample may be carry-over from other donors' samples.

Here the CDR3 DNA reads TGTGCCAGCAGCGAGACTCGTGGGGAAAATGAAAAACTGTTTTTT. Protein sequence: CASSETRGENEKLFF. The gene calls are TRBV28 and TRBJ1-4; no firm D call. Germline CDR1 reads MDHEN; CDR2 reads SYDVKM. Between the trimmed V and J ends, which lost 6 bases and 5 bases, there was a span of 16 bases. The CDR3 is made up of 15 amino acids. The variable domain in full, completed from reference TRBV28 and TRBJ1-4, reads DVKVTQSSRYLVKRTGEKVFLECVQDMDHENMFWYRQDPGLGLRLIYFSYDVKMKEKGDIPEGYSVSREKKERFSLILESASTNQTSMYLCASSETRGENEKLFFGSGTQLSVL.

This clone was seen a single time. V is TRBV28 and J is TRBJ1-1; 7 nucleotides agree with TRBD1. The germline V gene encodes CDR1 MDHEN and CDR2 SYDVKM. The V and J ends lost 2 bases and 11 bases, in that order; junction bases with no gene match: 8. The CDR3 contains 13 residues. The CDR3 is CASSLRGRGGAFF. CDR3 bases: TGTGCCAGCAGTTTAAGGGGGCGAGGCGGCGCTTTCTTT.

This rearrangement joins TRBV18 to TRBJ2-1; tentatively, D is TRBD2 (5 bases). From germline, CDR1 is KGHSH and CDR2 LQKENI. The ends were cut back, 5 bases at V and 3 bases at J, with 8 bases in the middle. The length of the CDR3 is 13 residues. The CDR3 DNA reads TGTGCCAGCTCAGTAGGACTCTACAATGAGCAGTTCTTC. Protein product: CASSVGLYNEQFF.

This clone has more than one count but fewer than ten. The chain joins TRBV27 to TRBJ2-3, with TRBD2 identical over 7 bases. Per the germline V gene, CDR1 is MNHEY and CDR2 is SMNVEV (reference sequence). V shed 2 bases, J shed 4 bases, and the junction held 9 bases outside the gene matches. The CDR3 loop spans 16 amino acids. The chain's CDR3 is CASSLGAGRRSDTQYF. For the CDR3, the DNA is TGTGCCAGCAGTTTAGGAGCGGGACGACGGTCAGATACGCAGTATTTT.

The J gene is TRBJ2-7, the V gene TRBV7-3; 8 bases line up with TRBD1. J was trimmed by 0 bases and V by 3 bases; bases with no gene match: 1. The V gene's germline CDR1 is SGHTA and CDR2 FQGTGA. The CDR3 is made up of 14 amino acids. Here the CDR3 DNA reads TGTGCCAGCAGCTTTGACAGGGGCTCCTACGAGCAGTACTTC. It codes for CASSFDRGSYEQYF. The full variable domain, completed using reference TRBV7-3 and TRBJ2-7, is GAGVSQTPSNKVTEKGKYVELRCDPISGHTALYWYRQSLGQGPEFLIYFQGTGAADDSGLPNDRFFAVRPEGSVSTLKIQRTERGDSAVYLCASSFDRGSYEQYFGPGTRLTVT.

The V and J genes are TRBV5-1 and TRBJ2-2; 9 bases fit TRBD1. This CDR3 spans 15 amino acids. Germline V lookup: CDR1 SGHRS, CDR2 YFSETQ. V was clipped by 4 bases and J by 3 bases; unmatched bases: 4. Here the CDR3 DNA reads TGCGCCAGCAGCCGACAGGGGGTTCACACCGGGGAGCTGTTTTTT. Translating gives CASSRQGVHTGELFF.

The chain recombines TRBV7-2 with TRBJ2-1, with D possibly being TRBD1 (6 bases). This CDR3 is built from 16 residues. Germline V gene lookup returns CDR1 SGHTA and CDR2 FQGNSA. V dropped 5 bases and J dropped 0 bases, with 14 bases sitting between them. This CDR3 is CASSPRGEHSYNEQFF. The CDR3 DNA reads as TGTGCCAGCAGCCCCAGGGGAGAACACTCCTACAATGAGCAGTTCTTC. Full variable domain (remainder filled in from reference TRBV7-2 and TRBJ2-1): GAGVSQSPSNKVTEKGKDVELRCDPISGHTALYWYRQSLGQGLEFLIYFQGNSAPDKSGLPSDRFSAERTGGSVSTLTIQRTQQEDSAVYLCASSPRGEHSYNEQFFGPGTRLTVL.

The CDR3 protein is CASSDPAGVHEQFF. The CDR3 DNA follows: TGCGCCAGCAGTGATCCAGCGGGAGTCCATGAGCAGTTCTTC. This chain uses TRBV10-1 with TRBJ2-1; 8 bases are shared with TRBD2. The CDR3 has 14 residues. The germline V gene has CDR1 WNHNN and CDR2 SYGVQD (reference sequence). V shed 3 bases and J 8 bases; nucleotides not matched to a gene: 6.

The genes are TRBV11-3 and TRBJ2-7; D call uncertain. The germline CDR1 and CDR2 sequences are SGHNT and YENEEA. This CDR3 region has 13 residues. V lost 1 base to trimming and J lost 4 bases, with 8 bases between them. The CDR3 sequence is CASSLGAAYEQYF. The CDR3 DNA is TGTGCCAGCAGCTTAGGGGCAGCTTACGAGCAGTACTTC.

This clone was seen at least ten times. V is TRBV19 and J is TRBJ1-3; no clear D gene. Germline CDR1 reads LNHDA; CDR2 reads SQIVND (reference sequence). The CDR3 length is 14 residues. The germline V and J ends were trimmed by 7 bases and 0 bases, with 10 bases remaining between them. Here the CDR3 reads CASIGIGSGNTIYF. In DNA form, the CDR3 reads TGTGCCAGTATTGGCATCGGCTCTGGAAACACCATATATTTT.

The chain has TRBV7-2 and TRBJ1-4; TRBD1 matches 7 bases. Losses at the gene ends were 5 bases for V and 8 bases for J; bases not matched to a gene: 8. CDR3 length: 14 residues. Germline V gives CDR1 SGHTA, CDR2 FQGNSA. The CDR3 reads CASSRNRGWEKLFF. In nucleotides, the CDR3 is TGTGCCAGCAGCCGAAACAGGGGATGGGAAAAACTGTTTTTT. The full variable domain, with the rest looked up from reference TRBV7-2 and TRBJ1-4, is GAGVSQSPSNKVTEKGKDVELRCDPISGHTALYWYRQSLGQGLEFLIYFQGNSAPDKSGLPSDRFSAERTGGSVSTLTIQRTQQEDSAVYLCASSRNRGWEKLFFGSGTQLSVL.

This rearrangement joins TRBV7-8 to TRBJ2-7; a weak D match, TRBD2 (5 bases). This CDR3 is 16 amino acids long. V shed 0 bases and J shed 2 bases, with 14 bases lying between them. The germline CDR1 and CDR2 sequences are SGHVS and FQNEAQ. The chain's CDR3 is CASSLAGRTDPYEQYF. The CDR3 region has the DNA TGTGCCAGCAGCTTAGCCGGCAGGACTGACCCCTACGAGCAGTACTTC. Together with reference TRBV7-8 and TRBJ2-7, the CDR3 gives the full variable domain: GAGVSQSPRYKVAKRGQDVALRCDPISGHVSLFWYQQALGQGPEFLTYFQNEAQLDKSGLPSDRFFAERPEGSVSTLKIQRTQQEDSAVYLCASSLAGRTDPYEQYFGPGTRLTVT.

The chain couples TRBV6-1 to TRBJ2-7, with D perhaps matching TRBD1 (6 bases). Trimming removed 4 bases from V and 2 bases from J, with 15 bases in between. Germline V gene lookup returns CDR1 MNHNS and CDR2 SASEGT. This CDR3 spans 15 amino acids. CDR3 sequence reads: CASSGPNRATYEQYF. The CDR3 nucleotides read TGTGCCAGCAGTGGGCCAAACAGGGCGACCTACGAGCAGTACTTC.

V usage is TRBV5-8 and J usage is TRBJ2-2; D uncertain. The germline V gene encodes CDR1 SGHTS and CDR2 YDEGEE. The CDR3 spans 19 residues. The V end was cut by 4 bases, the J end by 0 bases, with 22 bases between. CDR3 loop: CASSPHLLSLPANTGELFF. The CDR3, as DNA: TGTGCCAGCAGCCCGCACCTATTATCCCTCCCCGCGAACACCGGGGAGCTGTTTTTT.

A few counts support this clone. This chain connects TRBV7-8 to TRBJ1-1; tentatively, D is TRBD1 (6 bases). The V end was cut by 2 bases, the J end by 4 bases, with 8 bases between. The CDR3 sequence is 13 residues long. The germline gives CDR1 SGHVS, CDR2 FQNEAQ. CDR3 protein: CASSLSGATEAFF. CDR3 sequence (DNA): TGTGCCAGCAGCTTATCGGGGGCCACTGAAGCTTTCTTT.

The rearrangement joins TRBV18 to TRBJ2-3, with D maybe TRBD1 (5 bases). Germline V gives CDR1 KGHSH, CDR2 LQKENI. The CDR3 is made up of 16 amino acids. Trimming took 3 bases from V and 4 from J, leaving 17 bases between them. Written as DNA, the CDR3 is TGTGCCAGCTCACCCCCTGCGCCCAGGGCCGCAGATACGCAGTATTTT. This translates into CASSPPAPRAADTQYF.

V is TRBV7-9 and J is TRBJ2-7, with 9 bases matching TRBD1. The length of the CDR3 is 14 residues. The trim removed 1 base at V and 5 bases at J, leaving 3 bases unmatched. Germline CDR1 SEHNR, CDR2 FQNEAQ (reference sequence). The CDR3 protein is CASSLDRGQDEQYF. CDR3 nucleotides: TGTGCCAGCAGCTTAGACAGGGGGCAGGACGAGCAGTACTTC.

This rearrangement joins TRBV15 to TRBJ2-7, with D hard to call. V was trimmed by 5 bases and J by 5 bases, leaving 22 bases between them. CDR3 length: 16 residues. Germline lookup yields CDR1 LNHNV and CDR2 YYDKDF (reference sequence). In DNA, the CDR3 is TGTGCCACCAGCCCCCCTGCCGGCGTCAGTCGCCACGAGCAGTACTTC. This codes for CATSPPAGVSRHEQYF.

The gene calls are TRBV6-5 and TRBJ2-7; D gene unclear. CDR3 length: 15 residues. Looked up from germline, CDR1 is MNHEY and CDR2 is SVGAGI. Trimming left V 0 bases short and J 4 bases short, with 13 bases between. The CDR3 here is CASSYSSVGWYEQYF. CDR3 sequence (DNA): TGTGCCAGCAGTTACTCGTCGGTTGGATGGTACGAGCAGTACTTC.

J is TRBJ2-7 and V is TRBV5-1, with TRBD2 matching over 10 bases. CDR3 length equals 15 residues. CDR1 is SGHRS and CDR2 is YFSETQ in the germline V gene. The J segment lost 6 bases and the V segment lost 1 base, leaving 7 bases of the junction unmatched. In DNA, the CDR3 is TGCGCCAGCAGCTTGATGGGACTAGCGTCCGTCGAGCAGTACTTC. As protein: CASSLMGLASVEQYF.

This clone appeared many times. The J gene is TRBJ1-2, the V gene TRBV6-6; D is uncertain. Germline values: CDR1 MNHNY, CDR2 SVGAGI (reference sequence). The CDR3 is 13 amino acids. Between the trimmed V and J ends, which lost 6 bases and 2 bases, there was a span of 10 bases. CDR3 DNA sequence: TGTGCCAGCAGCCAAGACCCAAACTATGGCTACACCTTC. Encoded protein: CASSQDPNYGYTF.

The V call is TRBV28, the J call TRBJ1-5; TRBD1 aligns across 10 bases. The CDR3 runs to 17 residues. The germline V gene encodes CDR1 MDHEN and CDR2 SYDVKM. V shed 3 bases and J 2 bases; nucleotides not matched to a gene: 7. CDR3 in DNA: TGTGCCAGCAGTTTTCCGGGACAGGGGTTGCGCAATCAGCCCCAGCATTTT. Its protein product is CASSFPGQGLRNQPQHF.

The chain is built from TRBV7-6 and TRBJ2-7, with TRBD1 identical over 7 bases. The CDR3 has 14 amino acids. Germline V CDR1 and CDR2: SGHVS, FNYEAQ. Germline trimming cut 0 bases from V and 4 bases from J; bases unmatched to any gene: 3. This CDR3 is CASSLAGQSYEQYF. The CDR3 DNA reads TGTGCCAGCAGCTTAGCGGGACAGAGTTACGAGCAGTACTTC.

The rearrangement links TRBV18 to TRBJ2-1, with D possibly matching TRBD1 (6 bases). Trimming took 4 bases from V and 1 from J, leaving 17 bases between them. Germline V CDR1 and CDR2: KGHSH, LQKENI. The CDR3 contains 17 residues. The DNA for the CDR3 is TGTGCCAGCTCACTCCGACCTACAGGGCTTTCCTACAATGAGCAGTTCTTC. Translated: CASSLRPTGLSYNEQFF. The complete variable domain, with remaining parts taken from reference TRBV18 and TRBJ2-1, reads NAGVMQNPRHLVRRRGQEARLRCSPMKGHSHVYWYRQLPEEGLKFMVYLQKENIIDESGMPKERFSAEFPKEGPSILRIQQVVRGDSAAYFCASSLRPTGLSYNEQFFGPGTRLTVL.

The rearrangement links TRBV30 to TRBJ2-3, with a weak D call TRBD2 (6 bases). This CDR3 comprises 15 residues. Germline V gene lookup returns CDR1 GTSNPN and CDR2 SVGIG (reference sequence). The ends were cut back, 1 base at V and 3 bases at J, with 14 bases in the middle. The CDR3 nucleotides are TGTGCCTGGAGTGCCGGAGGGACTGGGACAGATACGCAGTATTTT. Translation gives CAWSAGGTGTDTQYF.

In this sample, this clone turned up once. CDR3 sequence reads: CASSTGTLQETQYF. As DNA, the CDR3 is TGTGCCAGCAGCACAGGGACCCTCCAAGAGACCCAGTACTTC. The gene calls are TRBV5-4 and TRBJ2-5; D is possibly TRBD1 (6 bases). The germline V gene has CDR1 SGHNT and CDR2 YYREEE (reference sequence). This CDR3 comprises 14 residues. V gave up 4 bases and J gave up 1 base, with 11 bases separating them.

Worth noting for this clone: Other DNA sequences in this sample translate to the same CDR3. The chain uses TRBV4-1 and TRBJ2-2, with 10 bases that match TRBD2. Losses at the gene ends were 4 bases for V and 0 bases for J; bases not matched to a gene: 2. The V gene's germline CDR1 is MGHRA and CDR2 YSYEKL. This CDR3 contains 16 residues. The CDR3 bases are TGCGCCAGCAGCCGTGGACTAGCGGCGAACACCGGGGAGCTGTTTTTT. Residues: CASSRGLAANTGELFF.

The chain joins TRBV7-2 to TRBJ1-5; maybe TRBD1 (5 bases). Deletions cut 5 bases from V and 10 bases from J, with 15 bases between. Looked up from germline, CDR1 is SGHTA and CDR2 is FQGNSA. The CDR3 spans 13 residues. The DNA of the CDR3 is TGTGCCAGCAGCACCCGACAGATAGGACCCCAGCATTTT. It codes for CASSTRQIGPQHF.

This clone was seen a few times. The V gene is TRBV2, the J gene TRBJ2-3; D call uncertain. The CDR3 runs to 14 residues. Germline CDR1 reads SNHLY; CDR2 reads FYNNEI. V was shortened by 2 bases and J by 2 bases, with 8 bases between the two germline ends. The CDR3: CASSESVNTDTQYF. The CDR3 bases are TGTGCCAGCAGTGAATCTGTTAACACAGATACGCAGTATTTT.

This chain links TRBV27 with TRBJ1-2; D ambiguous. This CDR3 is built from 13 residues. Germline loops: CDR1 MNHEY, CDR2 SMNVEV (reference sequence). Trimming cost V 6 bases and J 7 bases, with 15 bases left between them. CDR3 in amino acids: CASRRAGVGGYTF. Here the CDR3 DNA reads TGTGCCAGCAGACGGGCTGGAGTAGGTGGCTACACCTTC.